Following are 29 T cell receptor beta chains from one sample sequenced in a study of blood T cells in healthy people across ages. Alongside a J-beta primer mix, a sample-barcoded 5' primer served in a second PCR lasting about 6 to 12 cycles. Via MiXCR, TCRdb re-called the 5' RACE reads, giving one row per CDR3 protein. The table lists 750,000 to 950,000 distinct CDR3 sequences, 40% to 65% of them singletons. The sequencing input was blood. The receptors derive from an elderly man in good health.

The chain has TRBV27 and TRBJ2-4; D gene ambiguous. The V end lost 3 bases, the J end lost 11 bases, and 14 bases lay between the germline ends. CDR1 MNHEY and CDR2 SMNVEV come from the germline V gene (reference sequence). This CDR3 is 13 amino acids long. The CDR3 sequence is CASSLGIGNVQYF. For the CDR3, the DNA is TGTGCCAGCAGTTTGGGGATTGGAAATGTTCAGTACTTC.

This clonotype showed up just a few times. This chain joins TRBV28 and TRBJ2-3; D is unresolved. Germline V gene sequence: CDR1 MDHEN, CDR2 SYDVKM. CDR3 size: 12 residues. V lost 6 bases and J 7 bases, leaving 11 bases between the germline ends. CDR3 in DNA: TGTGCCAGCAGCGCCGGCTCAAATACGCAGTATTTT. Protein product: CASSAGSNTQYF.

CDR3 residues: CASSYDRVNEQYF. Here the CDR3 DNA reads TGTGCCAGCAGTTACGACAGGGTCAATGAGCAGTACTTC. The chain carries TRBV6-2 or TRBV6-3 and TRBJ2-7, with TRBD1 matching 7 bases. Germline V gene data show CDR1 as MNHEY and CDR2 as SVGEGT. The V and J ends lost 2 bases and 7 bases, in that order; junction bases with no gene match: 5. The CDR3 length is 13 residues.

CDR3 residues: CASRGLAARYAYF. CDR3 DNA sequence: TGTGCCAGCAGAGGACTAGCAGCGAGATACGCGTATTTT. The V gene is TRBV12-3 or TRBV12-4, the J gene TRBJ2-3, with 8 bases matching TRBD2. V was pared by 6 bases and J by 14 bases, with 13 bases of the junction left unmatched. The CDR3 extends over 13 amino acids.

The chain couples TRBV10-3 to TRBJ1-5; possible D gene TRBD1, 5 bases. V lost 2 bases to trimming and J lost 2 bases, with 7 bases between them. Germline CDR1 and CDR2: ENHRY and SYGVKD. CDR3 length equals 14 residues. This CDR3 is CAISEGAGNQPQHF. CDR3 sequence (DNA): TGTGCCATCAGTGAGGGGGCGGGCAATCAGCCCCAGCATTTT.

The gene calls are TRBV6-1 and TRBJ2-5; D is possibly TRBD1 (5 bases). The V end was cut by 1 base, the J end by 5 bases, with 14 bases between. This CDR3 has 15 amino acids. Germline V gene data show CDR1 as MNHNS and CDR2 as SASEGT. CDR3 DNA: TGTGCCAGCAGTGAAGTCCTGGGGCAGGAGGAGACCCAGTACTTC. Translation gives CASSEVLGQEETQYF.

The CDR3 nucleotides are TGTGCCAGCAGCAATCTACGATACGCGTATTTT. Amino acid sequence: CASSNLRYAYF. This chain connects TRBV28 to TRBJ2-3; no reliable D call. Germline loops: CDR1 MDHEN, CDR2 SYDVKM. The V gene lost 6 bases and the J gene lost 14 bases, with 15 bases spanning the gap. The CDR3 runs to 11 residues.

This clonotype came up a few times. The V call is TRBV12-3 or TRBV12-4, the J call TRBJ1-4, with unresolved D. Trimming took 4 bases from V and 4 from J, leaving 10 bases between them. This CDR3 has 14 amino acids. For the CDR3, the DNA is TGTGCCAGCAGTTATCGGGCGCTTAATGAAAAACTGTTTTTT. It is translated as CASSYRALNEKLFF.

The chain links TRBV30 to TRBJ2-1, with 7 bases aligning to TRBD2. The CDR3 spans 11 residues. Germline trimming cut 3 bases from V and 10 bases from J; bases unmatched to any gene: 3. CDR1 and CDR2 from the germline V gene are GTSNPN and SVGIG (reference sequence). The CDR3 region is CAWSGRKEQFF. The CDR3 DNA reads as TGTGCCTGGAGCGGGAGGAAGGAGCAGTTCTTC. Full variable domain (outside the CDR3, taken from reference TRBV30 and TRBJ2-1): SQTIHQWPATLVQPVGSPLSLECTVEGTSNPNLYWYRQAAGRGLQLLFYSVGIGQISSEVPQNLSASRPQDRQFILSSKKLLLSDSGFYLCAWSGRKEQFFGPGTRLTVL.

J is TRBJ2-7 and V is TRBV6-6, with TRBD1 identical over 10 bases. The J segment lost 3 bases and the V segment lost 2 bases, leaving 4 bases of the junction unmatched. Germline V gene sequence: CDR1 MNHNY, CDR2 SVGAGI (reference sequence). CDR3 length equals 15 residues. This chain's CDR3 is CASSYRTGGGYEQYF. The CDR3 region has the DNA TGTGCCAGCAGTTACAGGACAGGGGGGGGCTACGAGCAGTACTTC.

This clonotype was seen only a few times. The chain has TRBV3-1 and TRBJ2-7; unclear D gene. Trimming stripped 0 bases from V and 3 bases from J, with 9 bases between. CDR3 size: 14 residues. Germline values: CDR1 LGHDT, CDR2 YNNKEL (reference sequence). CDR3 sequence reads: CASSQDLHSYEQYF. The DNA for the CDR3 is TGTGCCAGCAGCCAAGATCTCCACAGCTACGAGCAGTACTTC.

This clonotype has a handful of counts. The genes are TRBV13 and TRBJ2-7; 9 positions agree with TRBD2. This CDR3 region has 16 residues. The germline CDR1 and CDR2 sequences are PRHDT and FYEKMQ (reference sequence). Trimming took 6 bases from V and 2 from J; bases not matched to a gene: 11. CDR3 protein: CASRPSGASRPYEQYF. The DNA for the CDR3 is TGTGCCAGCAGGCCTAGCGGGGCCTCCAGACCCTACGAGCAGTACTTC.

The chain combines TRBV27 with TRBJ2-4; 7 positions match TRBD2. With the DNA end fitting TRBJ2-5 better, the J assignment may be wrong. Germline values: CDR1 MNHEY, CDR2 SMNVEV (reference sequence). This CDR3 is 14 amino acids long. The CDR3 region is CASNLGRGYETQYF. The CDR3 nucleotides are TGTGCCAGCAATCTGGGGAGGGGTTATGAGACCCAGTACTTC.

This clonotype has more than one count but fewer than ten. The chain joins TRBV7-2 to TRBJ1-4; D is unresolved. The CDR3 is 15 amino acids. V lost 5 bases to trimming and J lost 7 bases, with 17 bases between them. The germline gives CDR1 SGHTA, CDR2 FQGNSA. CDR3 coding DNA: TGTGCCAGCAGCCCGCGACTCCCAGGCAGTGAAAAACTGTTTTTT. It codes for CASSPRLPGSEKLFF.

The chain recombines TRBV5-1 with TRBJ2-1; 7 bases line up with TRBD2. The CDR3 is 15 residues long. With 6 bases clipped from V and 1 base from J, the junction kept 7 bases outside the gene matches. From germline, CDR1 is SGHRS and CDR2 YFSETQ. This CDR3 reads CASTGGVLSYNEQFF. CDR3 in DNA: TGCGCCAGCACGGGGGGAGTCCTTTCCTACAATGAGCAGTTCTTC.

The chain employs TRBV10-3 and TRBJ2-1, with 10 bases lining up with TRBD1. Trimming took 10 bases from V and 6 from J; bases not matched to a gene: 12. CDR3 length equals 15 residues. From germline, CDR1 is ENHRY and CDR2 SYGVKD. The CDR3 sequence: CATRVDRGLGNEQFF. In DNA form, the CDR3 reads TGTGCCACCAGGGTAGACAGGGGGCTCGGCAATGAGCAGTTCTTC.

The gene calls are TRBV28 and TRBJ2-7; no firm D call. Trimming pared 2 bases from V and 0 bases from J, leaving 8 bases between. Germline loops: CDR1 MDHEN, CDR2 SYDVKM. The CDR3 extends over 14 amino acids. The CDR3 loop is CASSLGLRSYEQYF. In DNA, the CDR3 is TGTGCCAGCAGTTTAGGGCTGCGCTCCTACGAGCAGTACTTC.

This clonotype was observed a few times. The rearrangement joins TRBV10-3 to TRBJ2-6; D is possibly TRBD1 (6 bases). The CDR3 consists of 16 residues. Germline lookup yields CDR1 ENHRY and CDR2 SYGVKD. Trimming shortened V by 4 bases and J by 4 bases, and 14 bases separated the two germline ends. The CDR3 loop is CAISGNRESGANVLTF. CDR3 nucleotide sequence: TGTGCCATCAGTGGAAACAGGGAATCGGGGGCCAACGTCCTGACTTTC.

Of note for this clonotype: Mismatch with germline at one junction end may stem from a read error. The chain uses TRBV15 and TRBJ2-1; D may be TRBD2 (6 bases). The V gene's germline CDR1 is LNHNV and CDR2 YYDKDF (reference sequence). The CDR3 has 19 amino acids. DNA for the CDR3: TGTGCCACCAGCAGCGACCTAACCGAGCGGGTGAGCTCCTACAATAAGCAGTTCTTC. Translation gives CATSSDLTERVSSYNKQFF.

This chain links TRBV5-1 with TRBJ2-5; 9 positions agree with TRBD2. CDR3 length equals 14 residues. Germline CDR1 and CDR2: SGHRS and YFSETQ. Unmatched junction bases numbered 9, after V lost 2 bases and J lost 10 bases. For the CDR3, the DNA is TGCGCCAGCAGCTTTAGCGGGAGTGCCCCCGTCCAGTACTTC. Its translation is CASSFSGSAPVQYF.

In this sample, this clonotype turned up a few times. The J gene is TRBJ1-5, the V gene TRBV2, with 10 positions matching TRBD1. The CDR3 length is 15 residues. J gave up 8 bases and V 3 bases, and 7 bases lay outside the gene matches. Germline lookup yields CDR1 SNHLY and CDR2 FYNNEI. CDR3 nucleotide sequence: TGTGCCAGCAGTGAGGGACAGGGGACTTGGGAGCCCCAGCATTTT. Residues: CASSEGQGTWEPQHF.

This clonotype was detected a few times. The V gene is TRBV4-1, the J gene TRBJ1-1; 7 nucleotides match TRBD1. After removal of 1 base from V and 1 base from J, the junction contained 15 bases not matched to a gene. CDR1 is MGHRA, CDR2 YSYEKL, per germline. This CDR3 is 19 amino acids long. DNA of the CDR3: TGCGCCAGCAGCCAAGTACCGGCGGCAATGACAGGGCCGAACACTGAAGCTTTCTTT. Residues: CASSQVPAAMTGPNTEAFF.

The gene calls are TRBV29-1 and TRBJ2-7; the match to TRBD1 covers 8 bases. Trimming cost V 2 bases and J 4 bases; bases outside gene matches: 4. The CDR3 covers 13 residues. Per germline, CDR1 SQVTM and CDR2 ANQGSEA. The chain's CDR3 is CSVERDRPYEQYF. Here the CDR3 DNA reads TGCAGCGTTGAAAGGGACAGGCCTTACGAGCAGTACTTC.

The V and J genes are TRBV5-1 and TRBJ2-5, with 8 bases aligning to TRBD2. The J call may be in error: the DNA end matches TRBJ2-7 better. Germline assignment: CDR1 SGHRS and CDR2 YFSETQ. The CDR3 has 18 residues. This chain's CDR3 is CASSLATSGGAATYEQYF. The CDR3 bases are TGCGCCAGCAGCCTTGCCACTAGCGGAGGAGCGGCGACCTACGAGCAGTACTTC.

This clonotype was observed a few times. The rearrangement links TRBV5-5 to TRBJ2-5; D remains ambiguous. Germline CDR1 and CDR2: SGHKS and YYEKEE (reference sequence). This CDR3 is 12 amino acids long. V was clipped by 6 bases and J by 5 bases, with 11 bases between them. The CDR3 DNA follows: TGTGCCAGCACTTCGGTTGGGGAGACCCAGTACTTC. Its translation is CASTSVGETQYF.

The CDR3 spells CASSLDTSGSWAREQYF. The CDR3 nucleotides read TGCGCCAGCAGCTTGGACACTAGCGGGAGTTGGGCTAGGGAGCAGTACTTC. The chain is built from TRBV5-1 and TRBJ2-7; TRBD2 matches at 11 bases. Trimming took 0 bases from V and 7 from J; bases not matched to a gene: 12. The germline gives CDR1 SGHRS, CDR2 YFSETQ. This CDR3 has 17 residues.

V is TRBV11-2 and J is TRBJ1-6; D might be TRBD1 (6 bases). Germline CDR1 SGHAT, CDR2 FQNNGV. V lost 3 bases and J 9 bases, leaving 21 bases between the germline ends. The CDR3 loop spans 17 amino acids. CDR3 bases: TGTGCCAGCAGCTTCACAGGGCAAATTCTTGGGAGTTCACCCCTCCACTTT. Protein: CASSFTGQILGSSPLHF.

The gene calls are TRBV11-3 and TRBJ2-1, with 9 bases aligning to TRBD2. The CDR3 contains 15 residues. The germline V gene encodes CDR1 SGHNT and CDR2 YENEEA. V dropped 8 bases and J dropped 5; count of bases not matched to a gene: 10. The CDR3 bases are TGTGCCAGCTCGGGGGTTAGCGGGAGCCACAATGAGCAGTTCTTC. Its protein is CASSGVSGSHNEQFF.

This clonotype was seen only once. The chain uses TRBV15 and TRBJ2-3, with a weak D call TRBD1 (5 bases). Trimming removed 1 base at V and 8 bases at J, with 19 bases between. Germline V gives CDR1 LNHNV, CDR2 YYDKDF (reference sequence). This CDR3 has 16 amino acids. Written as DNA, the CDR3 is TGTGCCACCAGCAGAGCCAGGACATCGGAACGGTGTACGCAGTATTTT. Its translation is CATSRARTSERCTQYF.